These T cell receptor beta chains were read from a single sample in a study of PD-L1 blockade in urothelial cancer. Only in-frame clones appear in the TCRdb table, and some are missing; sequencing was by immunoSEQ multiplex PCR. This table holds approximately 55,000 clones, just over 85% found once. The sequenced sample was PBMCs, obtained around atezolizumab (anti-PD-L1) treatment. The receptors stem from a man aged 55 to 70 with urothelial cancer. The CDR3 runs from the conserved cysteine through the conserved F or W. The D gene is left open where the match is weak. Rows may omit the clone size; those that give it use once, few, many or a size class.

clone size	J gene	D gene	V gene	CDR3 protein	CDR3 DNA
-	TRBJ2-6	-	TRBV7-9	CASSLRGANVLTF	TGTGCCAGCAGCTTACGGGGGGCCAACGTCCTGACTTTC
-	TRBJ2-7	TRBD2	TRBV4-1	CASSQEGGRSSYEQYF	TGCGCCAGCAGCCAAGAAGGCGGGAGGAGCTCCTACGAGCAGTACTTC
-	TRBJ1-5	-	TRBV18	CASSPDPRSQPQHF	TGTGCCAGCTCACCAGATCCTAGAAGTCAGCCCCAGCATTTT
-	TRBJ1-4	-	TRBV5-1	CASSSGPTNEKLFF	TGCGCCAGCAGCAGCGGACCAACTAATGAAAAACTGTTTTTT
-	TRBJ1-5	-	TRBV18	CASSPGRNSFSNQPQHF	TGTGCCAGCTCACCGGGGCGGAACAGCTTTAGCAATCAGCCCCAGCATTTT
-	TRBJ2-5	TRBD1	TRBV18	CASSQTGASKETQYF	TGTGCCAGCTCCCAAACAGGGGCCTCCAAAGAGACCCAGTACTTC
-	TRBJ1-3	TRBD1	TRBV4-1	CASSHEDRGVSGNTIYF	TGCGCCAGCAGCCATGAGGACAGGGGGGTCTCGGGAAACACCATATATTTT
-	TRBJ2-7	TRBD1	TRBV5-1	CASSSHGQGPYEQYF	TGCGCCAGCAGCTCCCACGGACAGGGGCCCTACGAGCAGTACTTC
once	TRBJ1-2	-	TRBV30	CAWREGRSYGYTF	TGTGCCTGGAGGGAGGGAAGGAGCTATGGCTACACCTTC
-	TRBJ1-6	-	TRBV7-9	CASSLAWRSPLHF	TGTGCCAGCAGCTTAGCGTGGCGGTCACCCCTCCACTTT
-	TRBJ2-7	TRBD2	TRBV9	CASSVTARTSGSWYEQYF	TGTGCCAGCAGCGTAACTGCTCGGACTAGCGGGAGCTGGTACGAGCAGTACTTC
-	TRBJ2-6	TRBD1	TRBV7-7	CASSSGGSGANVLTF	TGTGCTAGCAGCTCAGGGGGATCTGGGGCCAACGTCCTGACTTTC
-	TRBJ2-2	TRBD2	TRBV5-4	CASILDGGSNTGELFF	TGTGCCAGCATCCTCGACGGGGGGTCTAACACCGGGGAGCTGTTTTTT
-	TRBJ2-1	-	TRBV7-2	CASILMGGSSYNEQFF	TGTGCCAGCATCCTCATGGGGGGAAGCTCCTACAATGAGCAGTTCTTC
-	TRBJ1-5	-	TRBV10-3	CAISESGGGQPQHF	TGTGCCATCAGTGAGTCGGGGGGAGGTCAGCCCCAGCATTTT
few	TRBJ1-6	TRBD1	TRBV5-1	CASSADRGNSPLHF	TGCGCCAGCAGCGCAGACAGGGGCAATTCACCCCTCCACTTT
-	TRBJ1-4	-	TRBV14	CASSPRLGGREEKLFF	TGTGCCAGCAGCCCCCGGTTGGGGGGGCGGGAAGAAAAACTGTTTTTT
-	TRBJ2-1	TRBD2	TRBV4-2	CASSLGLAGSPGGNEQFF	TGTGCCAGCAGCCTAGGACTAGCGGGCTCCCCCGGGGGCAATGAGCAGTTCTTC
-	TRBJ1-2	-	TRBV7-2	CASSSGGNPNYGYTF	TGTGCCAGCAGCTCCGGGGGGAATCCTAACTATGGCTACACCTTC
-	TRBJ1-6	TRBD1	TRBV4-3	CASSQDASSRGNPPLHF	TGCGCCAGCAGCCAAGATGCCTCCTCCAGGGGGAATCCACCCCTCCACTTT
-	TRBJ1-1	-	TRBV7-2	CASSNNVRGGTEAFF	TGTGCCAGCAGTAACAATGTAAGGGGGGGCACTGAAGCTTTCTTT
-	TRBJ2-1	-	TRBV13	CASSLGLGGEEQFF	TGTGCCAGCAGCTTAGGCCTGGGAGGAGAGGAGCAGTTCTTC
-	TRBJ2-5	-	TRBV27	CASSYGQRPQETQYF	TGTGCCAGCAGTTACGGACAAAGACCCCAAGAGACCCAGTACTTC
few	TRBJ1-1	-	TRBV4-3	CASSQVGGTEAFF	TGCGCCAGCAGCCAAGTGGGGGGCACTGAAGCTTTCTTT
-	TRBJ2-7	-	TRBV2	CASREPPGYEQYF	TGTGCCAGCAGGGAGCCCCCGGGTTACGAGCAGTACTTC
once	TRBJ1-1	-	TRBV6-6	CASRSPNTEAFF	TGTGCCAGCAGAAGCCCGAACACTGAAGCTTTCTTT
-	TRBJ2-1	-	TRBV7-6	CASSLDVAANEQFF	TGTGCCAGCAGCTTAGATGTAGCAGCGAATGAGCAGTTCTTC
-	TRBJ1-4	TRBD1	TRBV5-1	CASSLWQGGNEKLFF	TGCGCCAGCAGCTTGTGGCAGGGGGGTAATGAAAAACTGTTTTTT
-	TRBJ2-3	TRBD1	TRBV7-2	CASSLAPTGAHTQYF	TGTGCCAGCAGCTTAGCGCCTACAGGGGCGCATACGCAGTATTTT
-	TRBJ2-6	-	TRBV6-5	CASTTLAAGANVLTF	TGTGCCAGCACCACACTAGCTGCTGGGGCCAACGTCCTGACTTTC
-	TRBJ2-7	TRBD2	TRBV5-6	CASSSAGSYEQYF	TGTGCCAGCAGCTCAGCGGGATCCTACGAGCAGTACTTC
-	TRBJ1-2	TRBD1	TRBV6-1	CASIWTGGNYGYTF	TGTGCCAGCATTTGGACAGGGGGTAACTATGGCTACACCTTC
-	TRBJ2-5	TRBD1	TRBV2	CASSTSGQIQETQYF	TGTGCCAGCAGTACCTCGGGACAGATACAAGAGACCCAGTACTTC
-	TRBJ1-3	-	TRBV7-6	CASSVQTGGNTIYF	TGTGCCAGCAGCGTCCAGACAGGAGGAAACACCATATATTTT
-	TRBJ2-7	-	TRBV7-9	CASSLSESYEQYF	TGTGCCAGCAGCTTGAGCGAGTCCTACGAGCAGTACTTC
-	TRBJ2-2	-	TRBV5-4	CASSTGGRGELFF	TGTGCCAGCAGCACCGGGGGACGGGGGGAGCTGTTTTTT
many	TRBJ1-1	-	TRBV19	CASSIIGGNTEAFF	TGTGCCAGTAGTATAATTGGAGGGAACACTGAAGCTTTCTTT
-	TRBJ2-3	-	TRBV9	CASSVLSTDTQYF	TGTGCCAGCAGCGTACTTAGCACAGATACGCAGTATTTT
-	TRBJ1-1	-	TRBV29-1	CSARSNTEAFF	TGCAGCGCTAGGAGTAACACTGAAGCTTTCTTT
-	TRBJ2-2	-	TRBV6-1	CASSEVQGHTGELFF	TGTGCCAGCAGTGAAGTTCAGGGCCACACCGGGGAGCTGTTTTTT
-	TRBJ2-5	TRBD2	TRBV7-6	CASSFSQRGQETQYF	TGTGCCAGCAGCTTCTCCCAGCGGGGACAAGAGACCCAGTACTTC
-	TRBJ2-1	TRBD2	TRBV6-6	CASSFQRGAQFF	TGTGCCAGCAGTTTCCAGCGGGGGGCCCAGTTCTTC
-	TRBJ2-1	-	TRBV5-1	CASSLEQASYNEQFF	TGCGCCAGCAGCTTGGAGCAGGCATCCTACAATGAGCAGTTCTTC
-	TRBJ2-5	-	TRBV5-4	CASSRGGEKETQYF	TGTGCCAGCAGCAGAGGTGGAGAAAAAGAGACCCAGTACTTC
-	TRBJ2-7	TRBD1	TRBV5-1	CASSSTGGVAARLWYF	TGCGCCAGCAGCTCTACAGGGGGCGTCGCGGCCAGATTATGGTACTTC
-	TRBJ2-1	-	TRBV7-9	CASSLGGEQFF	TGTGCCAGCAGCTTGGGGGGTGAGCAGTTCTTC
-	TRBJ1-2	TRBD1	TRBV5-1	CASSLAGTGYYGYTF	TGCGCCAGCAGCTTGGCCGGGACAGGGTACTATGGCTACACCTTC
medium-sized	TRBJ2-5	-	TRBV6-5	CASSPEKETQYF	TGTGCCAGCAGTCCCGAGAAGGAGACCCAGTACTTC
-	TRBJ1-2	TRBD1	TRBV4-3	CASSQGAGGNYGYTF	TGCGCCAGCAGCCAAGGGGCAGGGGGTAACTATGGCTACACCTTC
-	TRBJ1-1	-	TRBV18	CASSPRDSTEAFF	TGTGCCAGCTCACCTAGGGACTCTACTGAAGCTTTCTTT
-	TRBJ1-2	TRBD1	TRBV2	CASSDPGGANYGYTF	TGTGCCAGCAGCGACCCAGGGGGAGCTAACTATGGCTACACCTTC
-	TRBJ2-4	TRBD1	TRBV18	CASSPRLPGQIAKNIQYF	TGTGCCAGCTCACCAAGGTTACCGGGACAGATAGCCAAAAACATTCAGTACTTC
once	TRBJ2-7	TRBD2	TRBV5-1	CASSLAGESPYEQYF	TGCGCCAGCAGCTTAGCGGGAGAGTCTCCCTACGAGCAGTACTTC
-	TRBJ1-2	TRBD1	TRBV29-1	CSVEILWTGATNYGYTF	TGCAGCGTTGAAATCCTTTGGACAGGGGCCACTAACTATGGCTACACCTTC
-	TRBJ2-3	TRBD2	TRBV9	CASSVEASGGPFTDTQYF	TGTGCCAGCAGCGTAGAGGCTAGCGGGGGGCCATTCACAGATACGCAGTATTTT
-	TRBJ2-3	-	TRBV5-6	CASSLGRRASLDTQYF	TGTGCCAGCAGCTTGGGTCGGAGGGCTAGCCTAGATACGCAGTATTTT
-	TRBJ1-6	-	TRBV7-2	CASRPGGGPNSPLHF	TGTGCCTCCCGGCCGGGCGGGGGGCCTAATTCACCCCTCCACTTT
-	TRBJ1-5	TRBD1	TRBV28	CASSQPRTGGFGSPQHF	TGTGCCAGCAGTCAACCCCGGACAGGGGGCTTTGGTTCGCCCCAGCATTTT
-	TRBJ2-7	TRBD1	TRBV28	CASSVTGTGVNEQYF	TGTGCCAGCAGTGTTACCGGGACAGGGGTCAACGAGCAGTACTTC